This TCR beta chain was found in a study of T and B cells in COVID-19 patients. Study-level information: COVID-19 patients gave peripheral blood either during active infection or after recovery.

Germline V CDR1 and CDR2: SGHVT, SQSDAQ. V dropped 2 bases and J dropped 1; count of bases not matched to a gene: 3. The CDR3 has 16 residues. BIOMED2 TRB-A/B primer pools were used in multiplex TRB PCR. TCRdb analysed the multiplex PCR reads with MiXCR anew, one entry per CDR3 protein. In the table there are 5,500 to 8,000 distinct CDR3 sequences, about 33% of which are singletons. Each TRB amplification used roughly 220-550 ng of genomic DNA from blood. This TCR derives from a human donor with active COVID-19. The chain links TRBV7-4 to TRBJ2-5; 11 nucleotides agree with TRBD1. The specimen sequenced was blood. CDR3 DNA sequence: TGTGCCAGCAGCTTACCCGGGACAGGGGGCCAAGAGACCCAGTACTTC. Its translation: CASSLPGTGGQETQYF.